What follows are 23 T cell receptor beta chains derived from one specimen sequenced in a study of shared clonotypes between healthy human individuals. This table comes from immunoSEQ multiplex PCR, and its TCRdb copy is limited to in-frame clones, with some not included. Here the sample spans about 2 million clones, 85% to 95% being singletons. Sequenced: naive CD4+ T cells sorted from blood. The sample's subset: CD45RA+ positively selected. The receptors here all came from a man aged 18 to 30 in good health.

The genes are TRBV6-5 and TRBJ2-7; D not resolved. This CDR3 is 14 amino acids long. Germline loops: CDR1 MNHEY, CDR2 SVGAGI. V was cut by 1 base and J by 0 bases, with 7 bases left in between. The CDR3 protein is CASSYLGNSYEQYF. In nucleotides, the CDR3 is TGTGCCAGCAGTTACTTAGGGAACTCCTACGAGCAGTACTTC.

CDR3 DNA: TGTGCCTGGAGTGTAAAGGGGGGGGACACTGAAGCTTTCTTT. It codes for CAWSVKGGDTEAFF. The gene calls are TRBV30 and TRBJ1-1; TRBD1 is a possible D gene (6 bases). V was trimmed by 0 bases and J by 3 bases, leaving 11 bases between them. Germline CDR1 GTSNPN, CDR2 SVGIG (reference sequence). The CDR3 totals 14 residues.

The V and J genes are TRBV7-2 and TRBJ2-3, with no clear D. V was pared by 1 base and J by 4 bases, with 12 bases between. In germline, CDR1 is SGHTA, CDR2 FQGNSA. CDR3 length equals 15 residues. The CDR3 coding sequence is TGTGCCAGCAGCTTAGGTTTTAAGCTACCAGATACGCAGTATTTT. It encodes CASSLGFKLPDTQYF.

The V gene is TRBV18, the J gene TRBJ2-1; D possibly corresponds to TRBD2 (6 bases). The CDR3 runs 15 residues. Germline V gene data show CDR1 as KGHSH and CDR2 as LQKENI. Trimming stripped 3 bases from V and 5 bases from J, with 14 bases between. The CDR3 region is CASSPALAIHNEQFF. In DNA form, the CDR3 reads TGTGCCAGCTCACCCGCACTAGCTATCCACAATGAGCAGTTCTTC.

As concerns this clone: Other DNA sequences of this sample code for an identical CDR3. The rearrangement uses TRBV5-1 and TRBJ1-5, with 9 bases that match TRBD1. The CDR3 is 15 amino acids. CDR1 SGHRS and CDR2 YFSETQ come from the germline V gene. V lost 0 bases and J lost 4; bases outside the gene matches: 2. The CDR3 loop is CASSLETGGNQPQHF. CDR3 bases: TGCGCCAGCAGCTTGGAGACAGGGGGAAATCAGCCCCAGCATTTT.

The rearrangement joins TRBV11-2 to TRBJ1-4, with D unclear. The V gene lost 5 bases and the J gene lost 0 bases, with 10 bases spanning the gap. Germline V gene sequence: CDR1 SGHAT, CDR2 FQNNGV. The CDR3 covers 15 residues. CDR3 DNA sequence: TGTGCCAGCAGCACTACGTTGGCAACTAATGAAAAACTGTTTTTT. Translating it yields CASSTTLATNEKLFF.

As to this clone: Other DNA sequences from this sample encode an identical CDR3 as well. This chain uses TRBV15 with TRBJ1-2; D is unclear. CDR3 size: 14 residues. Trimming took 1 base from V and 0 from J, leaving 6 bases between them. Germline V gene lookup returns CDR1 LNHNV and CDR2 YYDKDF (reference sequence). CDR3 DNA sequence: TGTGCCACCAGCAGAGGGACCGCTAACTATGGCTACACCTTC. It encodes CATSRGTANYGYTF.

The chain combines TRBV12-5 with TRBJ1-5; D is ambiguous. This CDR3 has 13 residues. Trimming removed 7 bases at V and 2 bases at J, with 9 bases between. Germline V gene sequence: CDR1 LGHNT, CDR2 FRNRAP. The CDR3 DNA is TGTGCTAGTGCCCTGACCGGCAATCAGCCCCAGCATTTT. It is translated as CASALTGNQPQHF. Full variable domain (remainder filled in from reference TRBV12-5 and TRBJ1-5): DARVTQTPRHKVTEMGQEVTMRCQPILGHNTVFWYRQTMMQGLELLAYFRNRAPLDDSGMPKDRFSAEMPDATLATLKIQPSEPRDSAVYFCASALTGNQPQHFGDGTRLSIL.

The rearrangement uses TRBV13 and TRBJ2-2, with D perhaps matching TRBD1 or TRBD2 (6 bases each). Germline loops: CDR1 PRHDT, CDR2 FYEKMQ (reference sequence). Deletions cut 6 bases from V and 0 bases from J, with 14 bases between. This CDR3 is built from 16 residues. The CDR3 DNA reads TGTGCCAGCAGACCTGCCGGGGGCACGAACACCGGGGAGCTGTTTTTT. Its protein product is CASRPAGGTNTGELFF.

The V call is TRBV5-6, the J call TRBJ2-7; 9 positions agree with TRBD1. Germline loops: CDR1 SGHDT, CDR2 YYEEEE. The CDR3 runs to 15 residues. V lost 3 bases to trimming and J lost 2 bases; unmatched junction nucleotides: 6. The CDR3 protein is CASSWGQGGPYEQYF. The CDR3 coding sequence is TGTGCCAGCAGCTGGGGACAGGGAGGTCCCTACGAGCAGTACTTC.

The V and J genes are TRBV29-1 and TRBJ1-1; D is perhaps TRBD1 (6 bases). The CDR3 has 13 amino acids. Germline V gives CDR1 SQVTM, CDR2 ANQGSEA. Trimming cost V 7 bases and J 3 bases, with 15 bases left between them. As DNA, the CDR3 is TGCAGCGCGTACAGGGAGTATTACACTGAAGCTTTCTTT. Its protein product is CSAYREYYTEAFF. The full variable domain, in which reference TRBV29-1 and TRBJ1-1 provide the parts outside the CDR3, is SAVISQKPSRDICQRGTSLTIQCQVDSQVTMMFWYRQQPGQSLTLIATANQGSEATYESGFVIDKFPISRPNLTFSTLTVSNMSPEDSSIYLCSAYREYYTEAFFGQGTRLTVV.

The chain links TRBV5-1 to TRBJ2-7; 8 nucleotides match TRBD1. V lost 4 bases, J lost 0 bases, and 6 bases stayed unmatched. The CDR3 has 15 amino acids. Germline CDR1 is SGHRS and CDR2 is YFSETQ. The CDR3 sequence is CASSTTGARSYEQYF. CDR3 DNA: TGCGCCAGCAGCACGACAGGGGCCCGCTCCTACGAGCAGTACTTC.

The J gene is TRBJ2-7, the V gene TRBV6-5; D is ambiguous. Trimming cost V 5 bases and J 1 base, with 9 bases left between them. Germline V gene lookup returns CDR1 MNHEY and CDR2 SVGAGI. The CDR3 sequence is 13 residues long. The CDR3 sequence: CASSDGLSYEQYF. CDR3 nucleotides: TGTGCCAGCAGTGACGGGTTATCCTACGAGCAGTACTTC.

In the case of this clone: This CDR3 is also generated by other DNA sequences in the sample. The genes are TRBV6-5 and TRBJ2-2; the D is unclear. This CDR3 contains 12 residues. Germline V gene sequence: CDR1 MNHEY, CDR2 SVGAGI. V lost 0 bases to trimming and J lost 5 bases, with 1 base between them. CDR3 region: CASSYSTGELFF. The CDR3 DNA follows: TGTGCCAGCAGTTACTCTACCGGGGAGCTGTTTTTT.

This clone was counted a single time. The chain employs TRBV5-6 and TRBJ2-5; D perhaps matches TRBD2 (6 bases). V gave up 3 bases and J gave up 7 bases, with 22 bases separating them. Germline lookup yields CDR1 SGHDT and CDR2 YYEEEE. The CDR3 totals 16 residues. CDR3 DNA sequence: TGTGCCAGCAGCTCACTTCGTGGGGGGACCAAGGGGACCCAGTACTTC. As protein: CASSSLRGGTKGTQYF.

The chain joins TRBV5-4 to TRBJ2-5, with 8 nucleotides matching TRBD1. The length of the CDR3 is 16 residues. Germline V lookup: CDR1 SGHNT, CDR2 YYREEE (reference sequence). The junction had 9 bases not matched to a gene; V was cut back by 4 bases and J by 1 base. CDR3 DNA sequence: TGTGCCAGCAGCCTACCAGGGGGCCGCATCCAAGAGACCCAGTACTTC. It yields the protein CASSLPGGRIQETQYF.

The V gene is TRBV5-1, the J gene TRBJ1-2; no firm D call. Trimming cost V 1 base and J 5 bases, with 18 bases left between them. Looked up from germline, CDR1 is SGHRS and CDR2 is YFSETQ. This CDR3 has 16 residues. The CDR3 DNA follows: TGCGCCAGCAGCTTGAGGGCGGGGTACTCCCCATATGGCTACACCTTC. Translation: CASSLRAGYSPYGYTF. Complete variable domain (other parts from reference TRBV5-1 and TRBJ1-2): KAGVTQTPRYLIKTRGQQVTLSCSPISGHRSVSWYQQTPGQGLQFLFEYFSETQRNKGNFPGRFSGRQFSNSRSEMNVSTLELGDSALYLCASSLRAGYSPYGYTFGSGTRLTVV.

The J gene is TRBJ2-7, the V gene TRBV6-1; 7 bases map to TRBD1. CDR1 is MNHNS and CDR2 is SASEGT in the germline V gene. V lost 6 bases and J lost 6; bases outside the gene matches: 11. The CDR3 is made up of 14 amino acids. The CDR3 DNA sequence: TGTGCCAGCAGGCAGGGGGTGTCTCTCCCCGAGCAGTACTTC. Amino acids: CASRQGVSLPEQYF.

The rearrangement uses TRBV27 and TRBJ1-2, with TRBD1 matching over 10 bases. The CDR3 has 13 amino acids. Germline V lookup: CDR1 MNHEY, CDR2 SMNVEV (reference sequence). V trimming: 5 bases; J trimming: 8 bases; junction bases outside the gene matches: 5. The CDR3 loop reads CASSGTGVRGYTF. The DNA of the CDR3 is TGTGCCAGCAGTGGGACAGGGGTAAGGGGCTACACCTTC.

The V and J genes are TRBV5-1 and TRBJ1-1; TRBD1 matches at 9 bases. This CDR3 region has 15 residues. Trimming removed 3 bases from V and 0 bases from J; junction bases left unmatched: 3. Germline CDR1 and CDR2: SGHRS and YFSETQ. The CDR3, as DNA: TGCGCCAGCAGCTGGGGGACAGGGCTGAACACTGAAGCTTTCTTT. Protein: CASSWGTGLNTEAFF.

The rearrangement uses TRBV2 and TRBJ1-2; 10 bases fit TRBD1. The CDR3 length is 15 residues. Germline V lookup: CDR1 SNHLY, CDR2 FYNNEI. V trimming: 8 bases; J trimming: 7 bases; junction bases outside the gene matches: 13. The CDR3 region has the DNA TGTGCCAGCGCGTCTATAACCAGGACAGGGGGTGGCTACACCTTC. Translation gives CASASITRTGGGYTF.

This chain links TRBV15 with TRBJ1-5; D is ambiguous. Looked up from germline, CDR1 is LNHNV and CDR2 is YYDKDF (reference sequence). The CDR3 has 16 amino acids. Trimming stripped 0 bases from V and 0 bases from J, with 9 bases between. CDR3 amino acids: CATSRETGYSNQPQHF. CDR3 in DNA: TGTGCCACCAGCAGAGAAACGGGATATAGCAATCAGCCCCAGCATTTT. Together with reference TRBV15 and TRBJ1-5, the CDR3 gives the full variable domain: DAMVIQNPRYQVTQFGKPVTLSCSQTLNHNVMYWYQQKSSQAPKLLFHYYDKDFNNEADTPDNFQSRRPNTSFCFLDIRSPGLGDTAMYLCATSRETGYSNQPQHFGDGTRLSIL.

The chain has TRBV7-2 and TRBJ2-7, with D hard to call. The CDR3 length is 13 residues. Trimming left V 11 bases short and J 5 bases short, with 19 bases between. In germline, CDR1 is SGHTA, CDR2 FQGNSA. The CDR3 sequence: CASRGKGSNEQYF. CDR3 sequence (DNA): TGTGCCTCTCGTGGGAAGGGCTCTAACGAGCAGTACTTC.